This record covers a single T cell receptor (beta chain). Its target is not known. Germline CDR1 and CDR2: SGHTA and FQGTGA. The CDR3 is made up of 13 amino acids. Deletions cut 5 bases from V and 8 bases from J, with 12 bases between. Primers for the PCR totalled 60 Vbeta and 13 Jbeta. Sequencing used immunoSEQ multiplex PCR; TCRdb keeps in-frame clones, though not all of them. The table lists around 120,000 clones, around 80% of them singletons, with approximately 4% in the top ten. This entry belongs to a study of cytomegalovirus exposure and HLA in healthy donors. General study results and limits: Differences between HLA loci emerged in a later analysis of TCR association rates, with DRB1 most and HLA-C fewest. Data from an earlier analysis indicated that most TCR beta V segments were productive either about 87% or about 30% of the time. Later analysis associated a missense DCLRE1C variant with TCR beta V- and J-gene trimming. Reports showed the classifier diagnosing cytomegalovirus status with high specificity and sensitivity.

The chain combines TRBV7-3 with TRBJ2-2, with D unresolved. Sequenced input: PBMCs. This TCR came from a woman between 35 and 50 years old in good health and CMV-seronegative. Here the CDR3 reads CASSPSPRGELFF. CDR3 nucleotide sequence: TGTGCCAGCAGCCCCTCGCCCCGGGGGGAGCTGTTTTTT.